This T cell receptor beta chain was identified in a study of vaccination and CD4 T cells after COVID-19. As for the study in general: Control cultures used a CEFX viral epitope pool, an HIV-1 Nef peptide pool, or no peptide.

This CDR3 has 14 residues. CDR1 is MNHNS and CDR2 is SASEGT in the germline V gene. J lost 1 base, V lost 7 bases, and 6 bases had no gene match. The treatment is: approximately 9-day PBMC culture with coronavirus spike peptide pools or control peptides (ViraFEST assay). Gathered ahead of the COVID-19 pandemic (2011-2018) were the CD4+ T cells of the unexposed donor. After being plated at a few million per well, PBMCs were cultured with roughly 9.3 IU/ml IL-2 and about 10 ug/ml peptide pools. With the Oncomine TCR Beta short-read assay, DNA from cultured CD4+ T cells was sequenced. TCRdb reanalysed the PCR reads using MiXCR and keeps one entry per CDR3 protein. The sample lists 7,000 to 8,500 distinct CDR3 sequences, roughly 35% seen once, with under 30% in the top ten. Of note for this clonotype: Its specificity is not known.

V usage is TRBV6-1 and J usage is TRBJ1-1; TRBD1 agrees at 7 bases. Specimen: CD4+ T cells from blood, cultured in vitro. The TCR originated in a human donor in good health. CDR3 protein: CASNRDSSNTEAFF. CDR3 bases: TGTGCCAGCAATCGGGACAGCTCGAACACTGAAGCTTTCTTT.